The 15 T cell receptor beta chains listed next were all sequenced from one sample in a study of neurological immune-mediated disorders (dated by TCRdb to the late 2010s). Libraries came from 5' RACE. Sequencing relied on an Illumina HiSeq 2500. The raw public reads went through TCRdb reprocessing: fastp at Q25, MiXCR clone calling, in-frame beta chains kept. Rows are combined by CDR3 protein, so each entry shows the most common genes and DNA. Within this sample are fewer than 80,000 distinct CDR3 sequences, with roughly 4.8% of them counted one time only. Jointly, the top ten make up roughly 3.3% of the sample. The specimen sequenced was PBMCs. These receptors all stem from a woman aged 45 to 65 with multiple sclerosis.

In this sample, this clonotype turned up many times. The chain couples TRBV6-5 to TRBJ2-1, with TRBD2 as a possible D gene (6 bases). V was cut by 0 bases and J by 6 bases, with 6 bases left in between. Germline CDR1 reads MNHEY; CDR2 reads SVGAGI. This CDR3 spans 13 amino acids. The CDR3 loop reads CASSYSRGNEQFF. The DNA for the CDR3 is TGTGCCAGCAGTTACTCGCGGGGCAATGAGCAGTTCTTC.

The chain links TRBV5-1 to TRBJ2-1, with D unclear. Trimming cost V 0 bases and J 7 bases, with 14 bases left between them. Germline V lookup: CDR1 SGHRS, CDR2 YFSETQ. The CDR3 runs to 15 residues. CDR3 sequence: CASSLGFSAGNEQFF. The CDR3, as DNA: TGCGCCAGCAGCTTGGGATTTTCCGCCGGGAATGAGCAGTTCTTC.

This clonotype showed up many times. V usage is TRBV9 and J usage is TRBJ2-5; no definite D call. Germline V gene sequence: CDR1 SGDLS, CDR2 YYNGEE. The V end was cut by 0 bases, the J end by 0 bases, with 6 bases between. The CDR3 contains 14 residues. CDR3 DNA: TGTGCCAGCAGCGTAGATCATAACCAAGAGACCCAGTACTTC. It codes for CASSVDHNQETQYF.

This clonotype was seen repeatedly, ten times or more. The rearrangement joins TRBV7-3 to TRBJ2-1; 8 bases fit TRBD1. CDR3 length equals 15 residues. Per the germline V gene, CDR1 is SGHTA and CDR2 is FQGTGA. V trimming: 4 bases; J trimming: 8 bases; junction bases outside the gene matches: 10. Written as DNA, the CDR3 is TGTGCCAGCAGCTCAGGACAGGGCCAATGGGATGAGCAGTTCTTC. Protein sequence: CASSSGQGQWDEQFF. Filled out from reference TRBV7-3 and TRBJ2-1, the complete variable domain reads GAGVSQTPSNKVTEKGKYVELRCDPISGHTALYWYRQSLGQGPEFLIYFQGTGAADDSGLPNDRFFAVRPEGSVSTLKIQRTERGDSAVYLCASSSGQGQWDEQFFGPGTRLTVL.

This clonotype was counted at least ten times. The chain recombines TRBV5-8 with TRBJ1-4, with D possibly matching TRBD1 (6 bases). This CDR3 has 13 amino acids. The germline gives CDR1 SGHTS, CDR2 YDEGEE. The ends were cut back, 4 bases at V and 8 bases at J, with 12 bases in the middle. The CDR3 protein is CASSTGTKEKLFF. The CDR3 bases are TGTGCCAGCAGCACCGGGACAAAAGAAAAACTGTTTTTT.

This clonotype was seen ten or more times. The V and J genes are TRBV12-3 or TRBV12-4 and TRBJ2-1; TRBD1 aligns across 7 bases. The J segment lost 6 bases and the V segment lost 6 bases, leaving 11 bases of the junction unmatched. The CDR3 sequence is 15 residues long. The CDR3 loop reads CASSRGQPSGNEQFF. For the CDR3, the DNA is TGTGCCAGCAGCAGGGGACAGCCCAGCGGCAATGAGCAGTTCTTC.

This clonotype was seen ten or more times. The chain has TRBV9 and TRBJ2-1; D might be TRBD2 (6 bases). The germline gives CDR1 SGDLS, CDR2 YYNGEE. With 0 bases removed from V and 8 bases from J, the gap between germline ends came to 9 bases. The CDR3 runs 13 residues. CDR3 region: CASSVAWGDEQFF. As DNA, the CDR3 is TGTGCCAGCAGCGTAGCTTGGGGGGATGAGCAGTTCTTC.

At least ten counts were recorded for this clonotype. The CDR3 bases are TGTGCCAGCAGTGGGTCGAGCACAGATACGCAGTATTTT. Translation: CASSGSSTDTQYF. J is TRBJ2-3 and V is TRBV6-4; no definite D call. The V and J ends lost 4 bases and 0 bases respectively, with 5 bases between them. The CDR3 has 13 residues. Germline V lookup: CDR1 MRHNA, CDR2 SNTAGT.

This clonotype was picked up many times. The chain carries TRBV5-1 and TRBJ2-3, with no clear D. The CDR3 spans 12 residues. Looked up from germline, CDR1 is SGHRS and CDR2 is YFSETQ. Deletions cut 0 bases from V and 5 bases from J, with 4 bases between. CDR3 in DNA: TGCGCCAGCAGCTTGGTCGGAGATACGCAGTATTTT. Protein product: CASSLVGDTQYF. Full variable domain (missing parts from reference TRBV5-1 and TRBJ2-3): KAGVTQTPRYLIKTRGQQVTLSCSPISGHRSVSWYQQTPGQGLQFLFEYFSETQRNKGNFPGRFSGRQFSNSRSEMNVSTLELGDSALYLCASSLVGDTQYFGPGTRLTVL.

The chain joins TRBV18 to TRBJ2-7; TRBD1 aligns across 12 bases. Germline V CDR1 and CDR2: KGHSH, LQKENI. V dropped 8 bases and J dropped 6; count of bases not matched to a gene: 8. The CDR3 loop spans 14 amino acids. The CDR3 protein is CASTTGQGASEQYV. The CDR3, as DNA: TGTGCCAGCACAACGGGACAGGGGGCAAGCGAGCAGTACGTC.

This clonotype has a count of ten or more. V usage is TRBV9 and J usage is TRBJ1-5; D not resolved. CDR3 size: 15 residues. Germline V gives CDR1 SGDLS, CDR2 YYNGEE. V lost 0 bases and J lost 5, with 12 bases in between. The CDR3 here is CASSVGASSDQPQHF. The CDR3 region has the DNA TGTGCCAGCAGCGTAGGGGCCTCCAGCGATCAGCCCCAGCATTTT.

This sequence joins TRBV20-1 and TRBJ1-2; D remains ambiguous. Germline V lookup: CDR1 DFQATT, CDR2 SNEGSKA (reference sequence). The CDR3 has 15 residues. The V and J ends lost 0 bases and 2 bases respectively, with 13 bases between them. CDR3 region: CSARDPQHLNYGYTF. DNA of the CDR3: TGCAGTGCTAGAGATCCTCAACACTTAAACTATGGCTACACCTTC.

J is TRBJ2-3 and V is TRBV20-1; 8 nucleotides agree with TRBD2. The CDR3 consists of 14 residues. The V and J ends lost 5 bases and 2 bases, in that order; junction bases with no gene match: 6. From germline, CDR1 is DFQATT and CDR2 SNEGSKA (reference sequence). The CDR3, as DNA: TGCAGTGCTTTACTAGCGGCTATCACAGATACGCAGTATTTT. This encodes CSALLAAITDTQYF.

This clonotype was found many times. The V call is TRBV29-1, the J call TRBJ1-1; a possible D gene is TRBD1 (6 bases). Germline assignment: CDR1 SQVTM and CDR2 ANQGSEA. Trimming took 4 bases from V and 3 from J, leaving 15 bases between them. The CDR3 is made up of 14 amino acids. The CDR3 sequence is CSVAPGQRDTEAFF. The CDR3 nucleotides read TGCAGCGTTGCCCCGGGACAAAGAGACACTGAAGCTTTCTTT. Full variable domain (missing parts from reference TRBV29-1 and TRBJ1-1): SAVISQKPSRDICQRGTSLTIQCQVDSQVTMMFWYRQQPGQSLTLIATANQGSEATYESGFVIDKFPISRPNLTFSTLTVSNMSPEDSSIYLCSVAPGQRDTEAFFGQGTRLTVV.

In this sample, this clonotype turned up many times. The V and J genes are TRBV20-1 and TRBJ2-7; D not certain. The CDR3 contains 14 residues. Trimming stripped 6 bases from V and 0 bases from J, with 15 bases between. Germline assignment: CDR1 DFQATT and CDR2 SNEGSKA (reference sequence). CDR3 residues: CSAETVVTSYEQYF. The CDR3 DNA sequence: TGCAGTGCAGAGACGGTAGTGACCTCCTACGAGCAGTACTTC.